These 24 T cell receptor beta chains share one sample of origin, sequenced in a study of metastatic and nonmetastatic thyroid tumors. TCRdb reprocessed the PCR reads using MiXCR. The sample lists 40,000 to 45,000 clones; roughly a sixth were seen once. Before thyroid surgery, none of the patients had received any treatment. Sequences were obtained from blood. These receptors came from a female donor with papillary thyroid cancer or a benign thyroid nodule (not recorded which). Some clones in this sample may be carry-over from other donors' samples.

This clone was picked up many times. The chain is built from TRBV2 and TRBJ2-3, with D possibly TRBD1 on 5 matching bases. CDR1 is SNHLY, CDR2 FYNNEI, per germline. The length of the CDR3 is 13 residues. The V end lost 6 bases, the J end lost 1 base, and 8 bases lay between the germline ends. CDR3 amino acids: CASSPRGTDTQYF. Here the CDR3 DNA reads TGTGCCAGCAGCCCCAGGGGCACAGATACGCAGTATTTT. The complete variable domain, with remaining parts taken from reference TRBV2 and TRBJ2-3, reads EPEVTQTPSHQVTQMGQEVILRCVPISNHLYFYWYRQILGQKVEFLVSFYNNEISEKSEIFDDQFSVERPDGSNFTLKIRSTKLEDSAMYFCASSPRGTDTQYFGPGTRLTVL.

This clone was seen at least ten times. The rearrangement joins TRBV5-4 to TRBJ2-7, with TRBD2 matching over 7 bases. Trimming took 4 bases from V and 2 from J; bases not matched to a gene: 6. Germline-derived CDR1 and CDR2 are SGHNT and YYREEE (reference sequence). The CDR3 loop spans 14 amino acids. The CDR3 loop is CASSLPGGPYEQYF. Written as DNA, the CDR3 is TGTGCCAGCAGCCTACCGGGAGGACCCTACGAGCAGTACTTC.

This clone has at least ten counts. This chain links TRBV4-2 with TRBJ2-3; D gene uncertain. CDR1 is LGHNA, CDR2 YNFKEQ, per germline. The CDR3 totals 14 residues. Trimming cost V 1 base and J 0 bases, with 5 bases left between them. In nucleotides, the CDR3 is TGTGCCAGCAGCCAAGGGGATAGCACAGATACGCAGTATTTT. Its translation is CASSQGDSTDTQYF.

In this sample, this clone turned up many times. A much larger clone differs by one base, so this may be a read error. Because the CDR3 is missing its conserved closing phenylalanine or tryptophan, this is likely a read error. Other DNA sequences of this sample code for an identical CDR3. The gene calls are TRBV5-1 and TRBJ2-1; TRBD2 agrees at 7 bases. The V gene's germline CDR1 is SGHRS and CDR2 YFSETQ. The CDR3 covers 15 residues. J was trimmed by 2 bases and V by 4 bases; bases with no gene match: 6. Here the CDR3 reads CASSGGEGPYNEQFL. The CDR3 region has the DNA TGCGCCAGCAGCGGCGGGGAGGGCCCCTACAATGAGCAGTTCCTC.

In its sample, this clone was seen many times. The J gene is TRBJ1-6, the V gene TRBV27, with a weak D call TRBD1 (5 bases). Per the germline V gene, CDR1 is MNHEY and CDR2 is SMNVEV (reference sequence). V lost 5 bases and J lost 7, with 15 bases in between. This CDR3 comprises 15 residues. CDR3 amino acids: CASSPTDSPNSPLHF. The CDR3 DNA reads TGTGCCAGCAGTCCAACCGACAGCCCGAATTCACCCCTCCACTTT.

This clone has a count of ten or more. The V gene is TRBV29-1, the J gene TRBJ1-1; 7 bases align to TRBD1. Unmatched junction bases numbered 2, after V lost 3 bases and J lost 4 bases. In germline, CDR1 is SQVTM, CDR2 ANQGSEA. The CDR3 is 12 amino acids. The CDR3 here is CSVDAGGTEAFF. CDR3 DNA sequence: TGCAGCGTTGATGCAGGGGGCACTGAAGCTTTCTTT.

A remark on this clone: A read error may be the cause here, since a much bigger clone is one base away. The chain links TRBV20-1 to TRBJ1-1, with 8 bases matching TRBD1. Germline lookup yields CDR1 DFQATT and CDR2 SNEGSKA (reference sequence). This CDR3 has 15 residues. For the CDR3, the DNA is TGCAGTGCTAGAGAGGCCGGACAGGGATTGACTCAAGCCTTCTTT. As protein: CSAREAGQGLTQAFF.

This clone was counted a single time. The rearrangement uses TRBV5-1 and TRBJ2-7; D is unresolved. Trimming removed 0 bases from V and 3 bases from J, with 10 bases in between. The germline V gene has CDR1 SGHRS and CDR2 YFSETQ. CDR3 length: 14 residues. CDR3 bases: TGCGCCAGCAGCTTGGGTCCTACGGACTACGAGCAGTACTTC. Translated, it gives CASSLGPTDYEQYF.

On this clone: A read error may account for a junction end that differs from germline. The rearrangement uses TRBV15 and TRBJ1-5; 8 bases map to TRBD1. Germline CDR1 and CDR2: LNHNV and YYDKDF (reference sequence). The CDR3 covers 14 residues. The CDR3 region is CSTSRGPVEQPHHF. The CDR3 nucleotides read TGTTCCACCAGCAGGGGGCCCGTAGAACAGCCCCATCATTTT.

This clone was recorded many times. The genes are TRBV4-2 and TRBJ2-2; 10 nucleotides agree with TRBD2. From germline, CDR1 is LGHNA and CDR2 YNFKEQ. This CDR3 comprises 18 residues. With V trimmed by 0 bases and J by 6 bases, 10 bases remained unmatched. The CDR3 DNA follows: TGTGCCAGCAGCCAAGATCCCAGCGGGGGGGCAAAATCCGGGGAGCTGTTTTTT. It yields the protein CASSQDPSGGAKSGELFF.

The chain is built from TRBV18 and TRBJ1-1; D remains unclear. The CDR3 spans 13 residues. The germline gives CDR1 KGHSH, CDR2 LQKENI. V lost 4 bases and J 3 bases, leaving 9 bases between the germline ends. The CDR3 nucleotides are TGTGCCAGCTCACGACAAGGGTACACTGAAGCTTTCTTT. Translated, it gives CASSRQGYTEAFF.

This clone was detected once. A much larger clone differs from this one at a single base, so this may be a read error. The chain uses TRBV11-2 and TRBJ2-2; the D gene is possibly TRBD2 (5 bases). The V gene's germline CDR1 is SGHAT and CDR2 FQNNGV. This CDR3 spans 16 amino acids. The CDR3 loop reads CASSPRRNFGPGEPFF. CDR3 sequence (DNA): TGTGCCAGCAGCCCCCGGAGAAACTTTGGCCCCGGGGAGCCGTTTTTT.

The table lists this clone with many counts. The chain links TRBV2 to TRBJ2-3; either TRBD1 or TRBD2 may fit D (5 bases each). V lost 5 bases and J 2 bases, leaving 17 bases between the germline ends. The CDR3 covers 16 residues. Per the germline V gene, CDR1 is SNHLY and CDR2 is FYNNEI. CDR3 in DNA: TGTGCCAGCAGTTTAAACTCGGGACCCCTCACAGATACGCAGTATTTT. Amino acid sequence: CASSLNSGPLTDTQYF. Using reference TRBV2 and TRBJ2-3 for the parts outside the CDR3, the full variable domain is EPEVTQTPSHQVTQMGQEVILRCVPISNHLYFYWYRQILGQKVEFLVSFYNNEISEKSEIFDDQFSVERPDGSNFTLKIRSTKLEDSAMYFCASSLNSGPLTDTQYFGPGTRLTVL.

The chain carries TRBV30 and TRBJ2-7; the D is unclear. The CDR3 runs 13 residues. Per the germline V gene, CDR1 is GTSNPN and CDR2 is SVGIG (reference sequence). CDR3 protein: CAFRAGHSYEQYF. In DNA form, the CDR3 reads TGTGCTTTTAGGGCAGGTCACTCCTACGAGCAGTACTTC. The variable domain in full, completed from reference TRBV30 and TRBJ2-7, reads SQTIHQWPATLVQPVGSPLSLECTVEGTSNPNLYWYRQAAGRGLQLLFYSVGIGQISSEVPQNLSASRPQDRQFILSSKKLLLSDSGFYLCAFRAGHSYEQYFGPGTRLTVT.

The sample holds many counts of this clone. The chain joins TRBV3-1 to TRBJ1-4; D is perhaps TRBD1 (5 bases). The CDR3 consists of 17 residues. Germline lookup yields CDR1 LGHDT and CDR2 YNNKEL (reference sequence). V was trimmed by 4 bases and J by 3 bases, leaving 18 bases between them. CDR3 amino acids: CASSLFRSGGANEKLFF. The CDR3 bases are TGTGCCAGCAGCCTTTTTCGTTCCGGGGGGGCTAATGAAAAACTGTTTTTT. Drawing the rest from reference TRBV3-1 and TRBJ1-4, the complete variable domain is DTAVSQTPKYLVTQMGNDKSIKCEQNLGHDTMYWYKQDSKKFLKIMFSYNNKELIINETVPNRFSPKSPDKAHLNLHINSLELGDSAVYFCASSLFRSGGANEKLFFGSGTQLSVL.

In the case of this clone: A read error may account for a junction end that differs from germline. The chain carries TRBV6-1 and TRBJ2-3, with 7 bases matching TRBD2. The germline V gene has CDR1 MNHNS and CDR2 SASEGT. This CDR3 comprises 15 residues. CDR3 in amino acids: CASSEVAGRTDSHYF. CDR3 nucleotide sequence: TGTGCCAGCAGTGAAGTAGCGGGCCGCACAGATTCGCATTATTTT.

Many counts were recorded for this clone. The gene calls are TRBV28 and TRBJ2-1; possibly TRBD2 for D (5 bases). This CDR3 has 13 residues. Germline-derived CDR1 and CDR2 are MDHEN and SYDVKM. Trimming cost V 3 bases and J 5 bases, with 8 bases left between them. The CDR3 reads CASSLAGNNEQFF. CDR3 DNA sequence: TGTGCCAGCAGTTTGGCGGGTAACAATGAGCAGTTCTTC.

This clone was observed at least ten times. The genes are TRBV28 and TRBJ2-5; D gene uncertain. V gave up 5 bases and J gave up 3 bases, with 13 bases separating them. This CDR3 has 14 residues. In germline, CDR1 is MDHEN, CDR2 SYDVKM. The CDR3 nucleotides are TGTGCCAGCAGTCGCACGCTGGTCAAAGAGACCCAGTACTTC. Translated: CASSRTLVKETQYF.

The genes are TRBV4-2 and TRBJ2-1; unclear D gene. This CDR3 comprises 12 residues. V shed 10 bases and J shed 7 bases, with 14 bases lying between them. Germline V CDR1 and CDR2: LGHNA, YNFKEQ. The chain's CDR3 is CAISPDWNEQFF. In DNA, the CDR3 is TGTGCCATCAGTCCTGACTGGAATGAGCAGTTCTTC.

This clone was detected a few times. Written as DNA, the CDR3 is TGTGCCAGCAGTTACACGACAAGGAGGCCCTACGAGCAGTACTTC. This encodes CASSYTTRRPYEQYF. V and J are TRBV28 and TRBJ2-7; perhaps TRBD2 as D (5 bases). The V and J ends lost 4 bases and 2 bases respectively, with 15 bases between them. Germline V gene lookup returns CDR1 MDHEN and CDR2 SYDVKM. The CDR3 is 15 amino acids.

Ten or more counts support this clone. This chain joins TRBV6-1 and TRBJ2-2; 8 bases are a match to TRBD2. V was pared by 9 bases and J by 3 bases, with 3 bases of the junction left unmatched. Germline V gives CDR1 MNHNS, CDR2 SASEGT. The CDR3 is made up of 13 amino acids. CDR3 DNA: TGTGCCAGTTATAGCGGGGACACCGGGGAGCTGTTTTTT. This translates into CASYSGDTGELFF.

In regard to this clone: A much larger clone is a single base away; this may be a read error. The J gene is TRBJ2-1, the V gene TRBV5-4, with D possibly being TRBD2 (5 bases). CDR1 is SGHNT and CDR2 is YYREEE in the germline V gene (reference sequence). This CDR3 comprises 14 residues. CDR3 DNA sequence: TGTGTCAGCAGCTCGAGGTCAGGCGGGAATGAGCAGTTCTTC. Its protein product is CVSSSRSGGNEQFF.

This clone was counted many times. This rearrangement joins TRBV27 to TRBJ2-2; D gene ambiguous. This CDR3 spans 12 amino acids. Looked up from germline, CDR1 is MNHEY and CDR2 is SMNVEV (reference sequence). V was pared by 3 bases and J by 4 bases, with 3 bases between. The CDR3: CASSFSTGELFF. Here the CDR3 DNA reads TGTGCCAGCAGTTTCAGCACCGGGGAGCTGTTTTTT.

This clone has at least ten counts. The genes are TRBV5-4 and TRBJ2-7, with TRBD2 matching 9 bases. The ends lost 0 bases at V and 4 bases at J; junction bases unmatched: 5. The CDR3 sequence is 15 residues long. In germline, CDR1 is SGHNT, CDR2 YYREEE (reference sequence). In DNA, the CDR3 is TGTGCCAGCAGCTTGGATAGCGGGAGAAGGTACGAGCAGTACTTC. It encodes CASSLDSGRRYEQYF.